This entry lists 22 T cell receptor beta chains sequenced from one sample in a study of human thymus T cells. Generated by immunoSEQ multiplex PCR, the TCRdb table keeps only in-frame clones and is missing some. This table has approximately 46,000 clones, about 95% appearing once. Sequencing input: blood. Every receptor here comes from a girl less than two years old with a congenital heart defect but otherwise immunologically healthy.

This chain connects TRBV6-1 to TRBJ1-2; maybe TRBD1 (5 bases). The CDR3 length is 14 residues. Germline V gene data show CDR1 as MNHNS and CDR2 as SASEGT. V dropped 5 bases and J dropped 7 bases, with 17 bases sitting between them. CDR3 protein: CASSPSRDSIGYTF. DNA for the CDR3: TGTGCCAGCAGTCCTAGCAGGGACTCGATTGGCTACACCTTC.

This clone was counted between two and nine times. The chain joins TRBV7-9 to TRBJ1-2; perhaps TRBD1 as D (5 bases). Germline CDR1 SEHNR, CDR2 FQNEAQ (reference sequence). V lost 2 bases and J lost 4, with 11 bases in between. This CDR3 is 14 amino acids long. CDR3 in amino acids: CASSLSQGSYGYTF. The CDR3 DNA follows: TGTGCCAGCAGCTTAAGTCAGGGCAGCTATGGCTACACCTTC.

The CDR3 coding sequence is TGTGCCTGGAGTCCCCGACCTAGCGGGAGTCGCAACTCCTACGAGCAGTACTTC. Protein product: CAWSPRPSGSRNSYEQYF. The V and J genes are TRBV30 and TRBJ2-7; TRBD2 matches 10 bases. The germline V gene encodes CDR1 GTSNPN and CDR2 SVGIG (reference sequence). J was trimmed by 0 bases and V by 2 bases; bases with no gene match: 13. This CDR3 spans 18 amino acids.

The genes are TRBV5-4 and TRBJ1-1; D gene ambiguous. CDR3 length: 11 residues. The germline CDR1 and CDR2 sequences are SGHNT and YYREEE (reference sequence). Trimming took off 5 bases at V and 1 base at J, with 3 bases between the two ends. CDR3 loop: CASRSNTEAFF. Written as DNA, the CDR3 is TGTGCCAGCAGATCGAACACTGAAGCTTTCTTT.

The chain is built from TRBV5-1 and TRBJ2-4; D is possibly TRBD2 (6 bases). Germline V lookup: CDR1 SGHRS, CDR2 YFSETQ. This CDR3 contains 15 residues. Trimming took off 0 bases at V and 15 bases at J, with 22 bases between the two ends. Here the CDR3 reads CASSLGPRRDETAYF. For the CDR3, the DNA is TGCGCCAGCAGCTTGGGCCCACGGAGGGACGAAACTGCGTACTTC.

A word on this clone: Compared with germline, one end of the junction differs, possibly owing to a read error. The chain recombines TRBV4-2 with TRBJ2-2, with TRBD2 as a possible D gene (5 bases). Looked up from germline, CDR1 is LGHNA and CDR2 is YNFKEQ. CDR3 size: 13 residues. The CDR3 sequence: CASSPKLSGKLFF. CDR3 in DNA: TGTGCCAGCAGCCCTAAGCTTTCCGGGAAGCTGTTTTTT.

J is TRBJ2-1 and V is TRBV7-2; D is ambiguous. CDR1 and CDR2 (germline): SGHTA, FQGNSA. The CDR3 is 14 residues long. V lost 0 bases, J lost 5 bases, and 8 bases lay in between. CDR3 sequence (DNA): TGTGCCAGCAGCTTAGCACTACCGAACAATGAGCAGTTCTTC. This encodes CASSLALPNNEQFF. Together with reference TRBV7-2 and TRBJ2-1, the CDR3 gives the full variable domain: GAGVSQSPSNKVTEKGKDVELRCDPISGHTALYWYRQSLGQGLEFLIYFQGNSAPDKSGLPSDRFSAERTGGSVSTLTIQRTQQEDSAVYLCASSLALPNNEQFFGPGTRLTVL.

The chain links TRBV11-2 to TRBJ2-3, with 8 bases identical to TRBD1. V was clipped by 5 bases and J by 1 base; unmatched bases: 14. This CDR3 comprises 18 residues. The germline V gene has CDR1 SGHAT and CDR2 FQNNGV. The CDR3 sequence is CASSPHLSDRVGTDTQYF. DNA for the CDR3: TGTGCCAGCAGCCCACACCTATCGGACAGGGTAGGCACAGATACGCAGTATTTT.

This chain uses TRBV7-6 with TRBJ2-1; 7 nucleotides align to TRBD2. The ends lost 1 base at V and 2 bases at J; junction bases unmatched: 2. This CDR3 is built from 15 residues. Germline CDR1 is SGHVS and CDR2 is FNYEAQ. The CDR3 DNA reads TGTGCCAGCAGCTTAGGGGAGGGCACCTACAATGAGCAGTTCTTC. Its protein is CASSLGEGTYNEQFF.

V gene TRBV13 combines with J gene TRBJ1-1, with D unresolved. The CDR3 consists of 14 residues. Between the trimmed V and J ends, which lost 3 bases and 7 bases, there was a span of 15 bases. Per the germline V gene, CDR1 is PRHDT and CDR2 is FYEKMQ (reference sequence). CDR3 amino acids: CASSFIGQPGEAFF. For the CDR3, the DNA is TGTGCCAGCAGCTTTATTGGGCAGCCCGGTGAAGCTTTCTTT.

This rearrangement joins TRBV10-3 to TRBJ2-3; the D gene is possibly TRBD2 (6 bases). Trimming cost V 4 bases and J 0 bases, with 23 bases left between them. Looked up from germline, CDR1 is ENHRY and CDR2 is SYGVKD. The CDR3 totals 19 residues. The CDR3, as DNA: TGTGCCATCAGTGCGGCGACCCCGCGGGACTTCGCTAGCACAGATACGCAGTATTTT. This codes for CAISAATPRDFASTDTQYF.

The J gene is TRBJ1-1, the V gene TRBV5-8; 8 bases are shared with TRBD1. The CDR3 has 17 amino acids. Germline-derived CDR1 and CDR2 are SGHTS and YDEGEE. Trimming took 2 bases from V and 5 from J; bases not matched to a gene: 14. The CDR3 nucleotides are TGTGCCAGCAGCTTTATAAGGTCGACAGGGGTGGGTACTGAAGCTTTCTTT. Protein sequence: CASSFIRSTGVGTEAFF.

CDR3 sequence reads: CASSASPAPTGELFF. The DNA for the CDR3 is TGCGCCAGCAGCGCTTCTCCGGCCCCTACCGGGGAGCTGTTTTTT. The chain carries TRBV5-1 and TRBJ2-2, with D unresolved. Trimming pared 4 bases from V and 5 bases from J, leaving 15 bases between. Germline CDR1 reads SGHRS; CDR2 reads YFSETQ. This CDR3 comprises 15 residues.

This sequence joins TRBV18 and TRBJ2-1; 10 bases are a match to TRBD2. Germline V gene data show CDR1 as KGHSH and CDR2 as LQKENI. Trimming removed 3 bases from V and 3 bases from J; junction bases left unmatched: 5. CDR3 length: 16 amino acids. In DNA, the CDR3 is TGTGCCAGCTCACCCAAGCGGGAGGGGCTCTACAATGAGCAGTTCTTC. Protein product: CASSPKREGLYNEQFF.

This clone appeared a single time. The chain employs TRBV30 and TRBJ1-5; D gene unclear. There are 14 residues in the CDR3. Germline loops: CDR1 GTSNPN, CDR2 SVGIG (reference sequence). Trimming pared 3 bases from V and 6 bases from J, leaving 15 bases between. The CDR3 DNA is TGTGCCTGGAGAGCCATCGGGCCCGCTCAGCCCCAGCATTTT. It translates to CAWRAIGPAQPQHF.

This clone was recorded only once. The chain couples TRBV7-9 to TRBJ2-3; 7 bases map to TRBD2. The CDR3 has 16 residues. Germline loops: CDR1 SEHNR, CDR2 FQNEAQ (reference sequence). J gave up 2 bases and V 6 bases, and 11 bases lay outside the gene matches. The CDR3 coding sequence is TGTGCCAGCAGTTATACCCGGGACTATTACACAGATACGCAGTATTTT. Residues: CASSYTRDYYTDTQYF.

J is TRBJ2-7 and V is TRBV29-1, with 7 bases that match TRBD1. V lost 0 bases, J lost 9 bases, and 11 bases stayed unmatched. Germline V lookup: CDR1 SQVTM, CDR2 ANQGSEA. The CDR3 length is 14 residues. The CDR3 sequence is CSVEELRTGSSQYF. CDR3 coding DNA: TGCAGCGTTGAAGAACTCCGGACAGGTTCATCGCAGTACTTC.

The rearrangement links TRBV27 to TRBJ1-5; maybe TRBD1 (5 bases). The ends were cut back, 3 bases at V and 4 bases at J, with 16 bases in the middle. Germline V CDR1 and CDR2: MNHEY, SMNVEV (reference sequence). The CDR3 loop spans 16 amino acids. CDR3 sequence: CASSFSGERGNQPQHF. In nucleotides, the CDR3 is TGTGCCAGCAGTTTTTCGGGTGAGCGGGGGAATCAGCCCCAGCATTTT.

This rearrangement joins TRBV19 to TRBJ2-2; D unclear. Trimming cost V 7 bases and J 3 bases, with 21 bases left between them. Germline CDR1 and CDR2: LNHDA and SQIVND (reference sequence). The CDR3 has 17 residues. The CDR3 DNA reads TGTGCCAGTACCCCCGGTGCACGGTTGCCTCACACCGGGGAGCTGTTTTTT. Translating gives CASTPGARLPHTGELFF.

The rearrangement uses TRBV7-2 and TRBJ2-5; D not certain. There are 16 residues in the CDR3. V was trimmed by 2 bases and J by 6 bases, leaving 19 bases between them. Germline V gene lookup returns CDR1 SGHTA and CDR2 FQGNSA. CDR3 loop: CASSLLQVSKGKTQYF. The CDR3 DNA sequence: TGTGCCAGCAGCTTACTGCAGGTCTCCAAAGGAAAGACCCAGTACTTC.

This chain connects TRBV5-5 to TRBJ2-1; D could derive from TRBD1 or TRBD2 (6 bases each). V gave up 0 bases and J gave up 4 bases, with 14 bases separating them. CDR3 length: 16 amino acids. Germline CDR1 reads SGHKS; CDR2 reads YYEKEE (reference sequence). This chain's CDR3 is CASSLVSGGHYNEQFF. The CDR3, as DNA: TGTGCCAGCAGCTTGGTATCCGGGGGCCATTACAATGAGCAGTTCTTC.

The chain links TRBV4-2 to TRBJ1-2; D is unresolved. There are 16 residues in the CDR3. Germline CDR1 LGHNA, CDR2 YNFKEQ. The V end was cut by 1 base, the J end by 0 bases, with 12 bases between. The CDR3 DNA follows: TGTGCCAGCAGCCAAGGGGTAAGAGGGACTAACTATGGCTACACCTTC. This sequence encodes CASSQGVRGTNYGYTF.